Listed below are T cell receptor beta chains from one sample, sequenced in a study of blood T cell repertoires in COVID-19. Assay: immunoSEQ multiplex PCR; the TCRdb copy retains only in-frame clones and omits some. The sample yields 90,000 to 120,000 clones, approximately 84% seen once. Specimen: peripheral blood. The origin of the receptors is a human donor in a cohort sampled during active COVID-19. CDR3s include the opening cysteine and the closing phenylalanine or tryptophan. A D gene is named only where the DNA matches it firmly. Part of the rows lack a size; the others show once, few, many or a class for expanded clones.

-,TRBJ1-1,-,TRBV3-1/TRBV3-2,TGTGCCAGCAGCCCGCGGGGTAATGGGGTTGGGGCTTTCTTT,CASSPRGNGVGAFF
-,TRBJ2-7,TRBD1,TRBV11-3,TGTGCCAGCAGCCTCGGGACAGGGCCTTTGGCCTACGAGCAGTACTTC,CASSLGTGPLAYEQYF
-,TRBJ2-5,TRBD1,TRBV4-1,TGCGCCAGCAGCCGTGGGACAGGGGTGGAGACCCAGTACTTC,CASSRGTGVETQYF
-,TRBJ2-4,TRBD2,TRBV5-1,TGCGCCAGCAGCCACAGCGGGGGGAACGCCAAAAACATTCAGTACTTC,CASSHSGGNAKNIQYF
-,TRBJ1-5,TRBD1,TRBV2,TGTGCCAGCAGAGGGGGCAGGGGTGCGCAGCCCCAGCATTTT,CASRGGRGAQPQHF
-,TRBJ2-1,TRBD1,TRBV3-1/TRBV3-2,TGCCCGCTTTCTACGGGACAGGCCCACAATGAGCAGTTCTTC,CPLSTGQAHNEQFF
-,TRBJ2-5,-,TRBV7-3,TGTGCCAGCAGCTTAATGCTAGGGGAACAAGAGACCCAGTACTTC,CASSLMLGEQETQYF
-,TRBJ2-5,TRBD2,TRBV6-5,TGTGCCAGCAGCCAGATAGCGGGAGGGAAAGAGACCCAGTACTTC,CASSQIAGGKETQYF
-,TRBJ2-7,TRBD2,TRBV3-1/TRBV3-2,TGTGCCAGCAGCCGAGGACTAGCTTCGATTTCCTACGAGCAGTACTTC,CASSRGLASISYEQYF
-,TRBJ2-1,-,TRBV5-1,TGCGCCAGCAGCTTGGGAGGTCAGGGATACAATGAGCAGTTCTTC,CASSLGGQGYNEQFF
-,TRBJ2-3,-,TRBV7-3,TGTGCCAGCAGCCTCCATCCGGGAACTAGCACAGATACGCAGTATTTT,CASSLHPGTSTDTQYF
-,TRBJ1-4,TRBD1,TRBV3-1/TRBV3-2,TGTGCCAGCAGCCCCCCGGGACAGGGGGGGGAAAAACTGTTTTTT,CASSPPGQGGEKLFF
-,TRBJ1-1,TRBD1,TRBV7-9,TGTGCCAGCAGCTTATGGGACAGGACTGAAGCTTTCTTT,CASSLWDRTEAFF
-,TRBJ2-3,-,TRBV12-3/TRBV12-4,TGTGCCAGCACTTACACAGATACGCAGTATTTT,CASTYTDTQYF
-,TRBJ2-5,TRBD2,TRBV6-2/TRBV6-3,TGTGCCAGCAGTTACAGAGCGGGAGGCGCAGAGACCCAGTACTTC,CASSYRAGGAETQYF
-,TRBJ2-3,TRBD2,TRBV2,TGTGCCAGCAGTGACGGACTAGCGGGACTTGGCACAGATACGCAGTATTTT,CASSDGLAGLGTDTQYF
few,TRBJ2-5,-,TRBV6-2/TRBV6-3,TGTGCCAGCAGTTACTCGGCAGGGCAGAAGACCCAGTACTTC,CASSYSAGQKTQYF
-,TRBJ2-1,TRBD2,TRBV3-1/TRBV3-2,TGTGCCAGCAGCCATGGGAGACTAGCGGGACTTCGCTCCTACAATGAGCAGTTCTTC,CASSHGRLAGLRSYNEQFF
-,TRBJ1-2,TRBD1,TRBV12-3/TRBV12-4,TGTGCCAGCAGCCTGGGACAGGGGGTTGGCTACACCTTC,CASSLGQGVGYTF
-,TRBJ2-7,-,TRBV7-8,TGTGCCACCGGGAGCTACGAGCAGTACTTC,CATGSYEQYF
-,TRBJ2-3,TRBD2,TRBV7-2,TGTGCCAGCAGCCGTCTGACTAGCGGGATAGGGGGCGGCACAGATACGCAGTATTTT,CASSRLTSGIGGGTDTQYF
-,TRBJ2-1,-,TRBV6-5,TGTGCCAGCAGTTACCTCATGCAGGGGAATAATGAGCAGTTCTTC,CASSYLMQGNNEQFF
-,TRBJ2-5,-,TRBV5-4,TGTGCCAGCAGCAGGGGGACCGTTTACCAAGAGACCCAGTACTTC,CASSRGTVYQETQYF
-,TRBJ1-5,-,TRBV6-2/TRBV6-3,TGTGCCAGCAGTTACATCGGCAATCAGCCCCAGCATTTT,CASSYIGNQPQHF
-,TRBJ2-2,-,TRBV5-4,TGTGCCAGCAGTATCTGGAACACCGGGGAGCTGTTTTTT,CASSIWNTGELFF
-,TRBJ2-1,TRBD2,TRBV5-1,TGCGCCAGCAGCTTGGTCGCGGGAGGGTACAATGAGCAGTTCTTC,CASSLVAGGYNEQFF
-,TRBJ2-1,TRBD1,TRBV7-6,TGTGCCAGCAGCTTTACCACTAGGGGGCGCGTTGACAATGAGCAGTTCTTC,CASSFTTRGRVDNEQFF
-,TRBJ1-2,-,TRBV6-6,TGTGCCAGCAGCTTCAACCGGGACTATGGCTACACCTTC,CASSFNRDYGYTF
-,TRBJ2-1,-,TRBV27,TGTGCCAGCAGGATCAGGGCCTCCTACAATGAGCAGTTCTTC,CASRIRASYNEQFF
-,TRBJ2-1,-,TRBV5-1,TGCGCCAGCAGCCCAAACTCGATGATCAATGAGCAGTTCTTC,CASSPNSMINEQFF
-,TRBJ1-1,TRBD1,TRBV27,TGTGCCAGCACCCCGGGACAGCAAAGGAACACTGAAGCTTTCTTT,CASTPGQQRNTEAFF
-,TRBJ2-7,-,TRBV28,TGTGCCAGCAGTTTACCCCTAGCGCTTACCTACGAGCAGTACTTC,CASSLPLALTYEQYF
-,TRBJ1-2,TRBD1,TRBV6-1,TGTGCCAGTAGTGAAATTACAGGGGGCTATGGCTACACCTTC,CASSEITGGYGYTF
-,TRBJ2-5,-,TRBV18,TGTGCCAGCTCACCAGCAGCACAGGGAGAGACCCAGTACTTC,CASSPAAQGETQYF
-,TRBJ1-3,TRBD1,TRBV7-9,TGTGCCAGCGTCACACAGGGGTACGGAAACACCATATATTTT,CASVTQGYGNTIYF
-,TRBJ2-2,-,TRBV9,TGTGCCAGCAGCTCAAGCACGGCCGGGGAGCTGTTTTTT,CASSSSTAGELFF
-,TRBJ1-1,-,TRBV7-9,TGTGCCAGCAGCTTGCGGACTGCTGAAGCTTTCTTT,CASSLRTAEAFF
-,TRBJ2-2,TRBD2,TRBV2,TGTGCCAGCAGGGGGGGAGGGAGTTCCACCGGGGAGCTGTTTTTT,CASRGGGSSTGELFF
-,TRBJ2-3,-,TRBV18,TGTGCCAGCTCACCGAGAACAGATACGCAGTATTTT,CASSPRTDTQYF
few,TRBJ2-7,TRBD2,TRBV18,TGTGCCAGCTCACCGTCCTCGACCACAGCGGGAGGCGAGCAGTACTTC,CASSPSSTTAGGEQYF
-,TRBJ2-7,TRBD2,TRBV27,TGTGCCAGCAGTCCCAGGACGGGTGGGATCGGACTAGCGGGATCCTACGAGCAGTACTTC,CASSPRTGGIGLAGSYEQYF
few,TRBJ2-4,TRBD1,TRBV19,TGTGCCAGTAGCGGACAGGGTGGTGGCATTCAGTACTTC,CASSGQGGGIQYF
-,TRBJ2-3,-,TRBV5-1,TGCGCCAGCAGCTTGGGGATGGCGGGACCCACAGATACGCAGTATTTT,CASSLGMAGPTDTQYF
-,TRBJ2-2,-,TRBV6-2/TRBV6-3,TGTGCCAGCAGTTACTTAAGGGGCACGAACACCGGGGAGCTGTTTTTT,CASSYLRGTNTGELFF